This T cell receptor (beta chain) is drawn from a study of blood T cell repertoires in COVID-19. Germline loops: CDR1 KGHSH, CDR2 LQKENI. The CDR3 sequence is 16 residues long. V shed 3 bases and J 2 bases; nucleotides not matched to a gene: 2. This table comes from immunoSEQ multiplex PCR, and its TCRdb copy is limited to in-frame clones, with some not included. This sample has 350,000 to 450,000 clones, with 85% to 90% found just once. This clone was picked up one time. The gene calls are TRBV18 and TRBJ2-5; 14 bases match TRBD2. The TCR originated in a young man who had recovered from COVID-19. Sequenced input: PBMCs or T cells enriched from blood (not recorded which). The CDR3 DNA sequence: TGTGCCAGCTCACCCAGACTAGCGGGAGGGCAAGAGACCCAGTACTTC. Translated: CASSPRLAGGQETQYF.